These 25 T cell receptor beta chains were sequenced from one sample in a study of vaccination effects on CD4 cells after COVID-19. Expansion of antigen-specific CD4+ T cells with viral peptide pools was carried out by the ViraFEST assay before sequencing. Investigators separated out CD4+ T cells once around nine days of culture had passed. Their antigen targets remain unknown. Produced via immunoSEQ multiplex PCR; TCRdb's table is partial and in-frame only. The repertoire holds about 79,000 clones, with 70% to 75% as singletons. The source material was CD4+ T cells from PBMCs cultured with HCoV-229E spike peptides, sampled before COVID-19 vaccination. The origin of the receptors is a human donor who received a COVID-19 vaccine.

This clone turned up a few times. This rearrangement joins TRBV7-9 to TRBJ1-1; the D is unclear. CDR3 length: 14 residues. Germline V gene lookup returns CDR1 SEHNR and CDR2 FQNEAQ (reference sequence). V dropped 4 bases and J dropped 5 bases, with 14 bases sitting between them. DNA for the CDR3: TGTGCCAGCAGCTCCTTTCTGCCGGAGACTGAAGCTTTCTTT. Translated, it gives CASSSFLPETEAFF.

The genes are TRBV18 and TRBJ2-1; 8 bases agree with TRBD1. V shed 3 bases, J shed 3 bases, and the junction held 7 bases outside the gene matches. The germline V gene encodes CDR1 KGHSH and CDR2 LQKENI. The CDR3 covers 16 residues. The chain's CDR3 is CASSPFPGQDYNEQFF. CDR3 nucleotide sequence: TGTGCCAGCTCACCCTTTCCGGGACAGGACTACAATGAGCAGTTCTTC.

The chain combines TRBV27 with TRBJ2-5; TRBD1 is a possible D gene (6 bases). The V end lost 0 bases, the J end lost 5 bases, and 13 bases lay between the germline ends. The CDR3 has 15 amino acids. CDR1 MNHEY and CDR2 SMNVEV come from the germline V gene (reference sequence). As DNA, the CDR3 is TGTGCCAGCAGTTTATCCAGGGGCTTTCGGGAGACCCAGTACTTC. It translates to CASSLSRGFRETQYF.

This clone was recorded once. The rearrangement joins TRBV21-1 to TRBJ2-3; TRBD1, the table's D call, was not compared with the DNA. TRBV21-1 is listed as a pseudogene. CDR3 size: 15 residues. CDR3 protein: CASSPRGQRTDTQYF. In nucleotides, the CDR3 is TGTGCCAGCAGCCCCAGGGGACAGCGCACAGATACGCAGTATTTT.

This chain joins TRBV19 and TRBJ1-2; 7 nucleotides match TRBD1. Germline CDR1 and CDR2: LNHDA and SQIVND (reference sequence). V dropped 6 bases and J dropped 2; count of bases not matched to a gene: 3. The CDR3 runs 13 residues. CDR3 coding DNA: TGTGCCAGTAGGCGGGACAGCAACTATGGCTACACCTTC. It codes for CASRRDSNYGYTF.

The V gene is TRBV5-4, the J gene TRBJ2-3; the D gene could be TRBD1 or TRBD2 (5 bases each). CDR3 length: 15 residues. The V gene's germline CDR1 is SGHNT and CDR2 YYREEE (reference sequence). The V gene lost 1 base and the J gene lost 2 bases, with 11 bases spanning the gap. The CDR3 region has the DNA TGTGCCAGCAGCTTGCGAGGGGCTACCACAGATACGCAGTATTTT. This encodes CASSLRGATTDTQYF.

V usage is TRBV5-1 and J usage is TRBJ1-1, with 9 bases that match TRBD1. Trimming removed 2 bases from V and 6 bases from J; junction bases left unmatched: 8. Germline CDR1 SGHRS, CDR2 YFSETQ. This CDR3 is 15 amino acids long. CDR3 in DNA: TGCGCCAGCAGCTTTAAAGGGGACAGGGATTCTGAAGCTTTCTTT. Protein: CASSFKGDRDSEAFF.

The chain combines TRBV3-1 (or the pseudogene TRBV3-2) with TRBJ2-3, with D unresolved. Trimming removed 4 bases from V and 2 bases from J, with 13 bases in between. The CDR3 covers 15 residues. From germline, CDR1 is LGHDT and CDR2 YNNKEL (reference sequence). The CDR3 bases are TGTGCCAGCAGCCGCTCGTCACGATACACAGATACGCAGTATTTT. Translated, it gives CASSRSSRYTDTQYF.

The gene calls are TRBV18 and TRBJ2-2, with TRBD1 matching 11 bases. V was clipped by 4 bases and J by 4 bases; unmatched bases: 5. From germline, CDR1 is KGHSH and CDR2 LQKENI. The CDR3 runs 16 residues. The CDR3 DNA follows: TGTGCCAGCTCACAGACCGGGACAGGGGGCACCGGGGAGCTGTTTTTT. As protein: CASSQTGTGGTGELFF.

This clone was seen a handful of times. The V call is TRBV6-2 or TRBV6-3, the J call TRBJ1-2; 9 bases line up with TRBD1. V lost 6 bases, J lost 4 bases, and 9 bases stayed unmatched. The CDR3 runs to 15 residues. Germline CDR1 reads MNHEY; CDR2 reads SVGEGT. The CDR3 region is CASSPRDRAGYGYTF. CDR3 nucleotides: TGTGCCAGCAGCCCTCGGGACAGGGCCGGCTATGGCTACACCTTC.

V is TRBV4-1 and J is TRBJ1-5; D remains ambiguous. The germline V gene encodes CDR1 MGHRA and CDR2 YSYEKL. V gave up 4 bases and J gave up 5 bases, with 9 bases separating them. The CDR3 is made up of 13 amino acids. The CDR3 is CASSPTSHQPQHF. CDR3 coding DNA: TGCGCCAGCAGCCCGACCTCACATCAGCCCCAGCATTTT.

The chain uses TRBV4-2 and TRBJ2-2; D unresolved. The CDR3 consists of 14 residues. Germline assignment: CDR1 LGHNA and CDR2 YNFKEQ. V was cut by 8 bases and J by 3 bases, with 13 bases left in between. CDR3 loop: CASRVTTDTGELFF. The CDR3 region has the DNA TGTGCCAGCCGAGTTACCACAGACACCGGGGAGCTGTTTTTT.

This chain joins TRBV18 and TRBJ2-2, with 8 nucleotides matching TRBD1. J gave up 6 bases and V 2 bases, and 5 bases lay outside the gene matches. The CDR3 spans 15 residues. Germline-derived CDR1 and CDR2 are KGHSH and LQKENI. The CDR3 loop reads CASSPGQGFAGELFF. In DNA, the CDR3 is TGTGCCAGCTCACCAGGACAGGGTTTCGCCGGGGAGCTGTTTTTT.

This clone was found a few times. DNA of the CDR3: TGTGCCTGGACCTTAGGCCGGAGGCAAGAGACCCAGTACTTC. Translating it yields CAWTLGRRQETQYF. The genes are TRBV30 and TRBJ2-5; a weak D match, TRBD2 (5 bases). Trimming cost V 4 bases and J 2 bases, with 14 bases left between them. This CDR3 spans 14 amino acids. Germline V lookup: CDR1 GTSNPN, CDR2 SVGIG (reference sequence).

The rearrangement links TRBV9 to TRBJ1-2; TRBD1 is a possible D gene (5 bases). This CDR3 has 13 residues. Germline loops: CDR1 SGDLS, CDR2 YYNGEE. Trimming shortened V by 4 bases and J by 8 bases, and 15 bases separated the two germline ends. The CDR3 nucleotides are TGTGCCAGCAGCCCGACACGGGGGTGGGGCTACACCTTC. It encodes CASSPTRGWGYTF.

The rearrangement joins TRBV28 to TRBJ1-5; D call uncertain. Germline V gene sequence: CDR1 MDHEN, CDR2 SYDVKM. The CDR3 contains 13 residues. V was trimmed by 4 bases and J by 4 bases, leaving 8 bases between them. The CDR3 DNA sequence: TGTGCCAGCAGTTACGGGGTGAATCAGCCCCAGCATTTT. This codes for CASSYGVNQPQHF.

The chain recombines TRBV4-1 with TRBJ2-5, with 7 bases fitting TRBD2. Looked up from germline, CDR1 is MGHRA and CDR2 is YSYEKL. CDR3 size: 16 residues. The V segment lost 1 base and the J segment 2 bases; nucleotides outside the gene matches: 7. CDR3 in amino acids: CASSQGGGAGQETQYF. Written as DNA, the CDR3 is TGCGCCAGCAGCCAAGGGGGAGGGGCAGGGCAAGAGACCCAGTACTTC.

The rearrangement links TRBV4-2 to TRBJ2-1, with a weak D call TRBD2 (5 bases). Germline lookup yields CDR1 LGHNA and CDR2 YNFKEQ. The CDR3 totals 13 residues. Trimming pared 3 bases from V and 4 bases from J, leaving 7 bases between. The CDR3 reads CASSHSGYNEQFF. CDR3 coding DNA: TGTGCCAGCAGCCATTCGGGGTACAATGAGCAGTTCTTC.

The chain employs TRBV10-3 and TRBJ1-1; no clear D gene. V shed 4 bases and J shed 0 bases, with 15 bases lying between them. CDR3 length equals 16 residues. Germline V gives CDR1 ENHRY, CDR2 SYGVKD. CDR3 protein: CAISGVVPSMNTEAFF. Written as DNA, the CDR3 is TGTGCCATCAGTGGAGTTGTCCCCTCAATGAACACTGAAGCTTTCTTT.

The rearrangement joins TRBV29-1 to TRBJ2-1; perhaps TRBD1 as D (5 bases). V lost 8 bases, J lost 3 bases, and 14 bases lay in between. The CDR3 contains 13 residues. Per the germline V gene, CDR1 is SQVTM and CDR2 is ANQGSEA. DNA for the CDR3: TGCAGCTTCAGAGAGGACAACTACAATGAGCAGTTCTTC. It is translated as CSFREDNYNEQFF.

The rearrangement links TRBV4-3 to TRBJ2-4; D unclear. CDR1 LGHNA and CDR2 YSLEER come from the germline V gene. Trimming pared 3 bases from V and 1 base from J, leaving 7 bases between. This CDR3 region has 14 residues. CDR3 loop: CASSQGLAKNIQYF. The CDR3 DNA reads TGCGCCAGCAGCCAGGGGTTGGCCAAAAACATTCAGTACTTC.

The rearrangement uses TRBV10-3 and TRBJ1-3, with TRBD1 matching over 8 bases. Germline CDR1 is ENHRY and CDR2 is SYGVKD. The CDR3 length is 15 residues. Losses at the gene ends were 4 bases for V and 0 bases for J; bases not matched to a gene: 2. The CDR3 sequence is CAISGTGNSGNTIYF. CDR3 nucleotide sequence: TGTGCCATCAGTGGGACAGGGAACTCTGGAAACACCATATATTTT.

This clone was seen just once. V usage is TRBV5-1 and J usage is TRBJ2-3; D is unresolved. Germline V gene lookup returns CDR1 SGHRS and CDR2 YFSETQ. The V gene lost 1 base and the J gene lost 5 bases, with 11 bases spanning the gap. CDR3 length equals 14 residues. CDR3 sequence reads: CASSLIQTLDTQYF. DNA of the CDR3: TGCGCCAGCAGCTTGATACAGACCCTAGATACGCAGTATTTT.

This clone was counted only a few times. This chain connects TRBV18 to TRBJ1-1; D gene unclear. Trimming took off 2 bases at V and 8 bases at J, with 9 bases between the two ends. The CDR3 has 12 residues. The germline V gene has CDR1 KGHSH and CDR2 LQKENI. CDR3 in DNA: TGTGCCAGCTCACCAAACCGGGCCGAAGCTTTCTTT. Protein: CASSPNRAEAFF.

V gene TRBV29-1 combines with J gene TRBJ2-2; 10 bases match TRBD1. This CDR3 spans 17 amino acids. Germline V gene sequence: CDR1 SQVTM, CDR2 ANQGSEA. V was clipped by 0 bases and J by 7 bases; unmatched bases: 11. CDR3 coding DNA: TGCAGCGTTGAAGATCGGGACAGGGGCGTCGGAAACGGGGAGCTGTTTTTT. Amino acid sequence: CSVEDRDRGVGNGELFF.